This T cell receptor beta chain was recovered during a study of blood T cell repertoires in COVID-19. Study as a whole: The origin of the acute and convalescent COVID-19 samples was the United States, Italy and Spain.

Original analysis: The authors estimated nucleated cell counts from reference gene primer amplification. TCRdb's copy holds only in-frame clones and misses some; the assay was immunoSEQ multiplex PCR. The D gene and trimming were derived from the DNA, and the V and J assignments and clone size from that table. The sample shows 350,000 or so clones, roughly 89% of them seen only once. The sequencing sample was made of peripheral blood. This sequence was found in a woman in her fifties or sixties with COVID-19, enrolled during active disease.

CDR3 loop: CAWSRSALAGVSYEQYF. In nucleotides, the CDR3 is TGTGCCTGGAGTCGAAGCGCTCTAGCGGGCGTATCCTACGAGCAGTACTTC. The rearrangement uses TRBV30 and TRBJ2-7, with TRBD2 matching over 8 bases. V trimming: 2 bases; J trimming: 1 base; junction bases outside the gene matches: 13. Per the germline V gene, CDR1 is GTSNPN and CDR2 is SVGIG (reference sequence). This CDR3 region has 17 residues.